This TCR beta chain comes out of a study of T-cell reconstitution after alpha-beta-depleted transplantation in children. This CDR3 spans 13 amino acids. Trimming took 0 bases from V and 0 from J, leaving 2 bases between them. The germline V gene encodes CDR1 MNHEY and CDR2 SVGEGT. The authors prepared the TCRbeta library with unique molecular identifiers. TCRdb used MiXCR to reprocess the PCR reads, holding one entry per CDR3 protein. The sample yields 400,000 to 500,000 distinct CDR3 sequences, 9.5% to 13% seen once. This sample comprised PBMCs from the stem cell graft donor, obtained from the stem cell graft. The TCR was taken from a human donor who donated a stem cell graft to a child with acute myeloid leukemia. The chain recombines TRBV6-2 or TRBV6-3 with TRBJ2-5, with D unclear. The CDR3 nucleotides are TGTGCCAGCAGTTACTCGTACCAAGAGACCCAGTACTTC. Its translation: CASSYSYQETQYF.